The 13 T cell receptor beta chains in this list originate from one sample, sequenced in a study of T-cell memory formation after mild COVID-19. From the 5' RACE reads, TCRdb called clonotypes with MiXCR, one entry per CDR3 protein. The data contain about 400,000 distinct CDR3 sequences, around a sixth of them singletons. Sequences were obtained from PBMCs or a T cell subset sorted from them (not recorded which). Every receptor here comes from a man aged 18 to 29 who had mild COVID-19 (a few samples of this study predate the infection). Cell type and time point are not known.

Concerning this clonotype itself: A much larger clone differs from this one at a single base, so this may be a read error. This chain links TRBV6-2 or TRBV6-3 with TRBJ2-7; D is possibly TRBD2 (5 bases). The CDR3 loop spans 13 amino acids. The V gene's germline CDR1 is MNHEY and CDR2 SVGEGT. V lost 2 bases, J lost 1 base, and 6 bases lay in between. The CDR3 loop reads CASSYRESYEQYF. For the CDR3, the DNA is TGTGCCAGCAGTTACCGGGAATCCTACGAGCAGTACTTC.

The genes are TRBV10-3 and TRBJ2-2; D not resolved. The CDR3 extends over 13 amino acids. From germline, CDR1 is ENHRY and CDR2 SYGVKD. The V gene lost 2 bases and the J gene lost 6 bases, with 7 bases spanning the gap. The CDR3 loop is CAISETGSGELFF. The CDR3 coding sequence is TGTGCCATCAGTGAGACCGGATCCGGGGAGCTGTTTTTT.

This clonotype has a handful of counts. The chain uses TRBV10-3 and TRBJ1-5; D is ambiguous. Germline loops: CDR1 ENHRY, CDR2 SYGVKD. V was shortened by 5 bases and J by 6 bases, with 11 bases between the two germline ends. This CDR3 spans 13 amino acids. Written as DNA, the CDR3 is TGTGCCATCAGTCTCGGGGAGGGTCAGCCCCAGCATTTT. This gives the protein CAISLGEGQPQHF.

This clonotype turned up a few times. V and J are TRBV6-5 and TRBJ1-2; 7 positions agree with TRBD1. The V gene's germline CDR1 is MNHEY and CDR2 SVGAGI. There are 14 residues in the CDR3. Trimming took 4 bases from V and 4 from J; bases not matched to a gene: 6. The CDR3, as DNA: TGTGCCAGCAGTTCGGGACAGAACTCCTATGGCTACACCTTC. As protein: CASSSGQNSYGYTF.

This clonotype has only a few counts. J is TRBJ1-5 and V is TRBV19; possible D gene TRBD1, 5 bases. The V end was cut by 3 bases, the J end by 6 bases, with 12 bases between. Germline V CDR1 and CDR2: LNHDA, SQIVND (reference sequence). The CDR3 is 14 residues long. This CDR3 reads CASSIIGGSQPQHF. CDR3 nucleotides: TGTGCCAGTAGTATTATTGGGGGGAGTCAGCCCCAGCATTTT.

This chain uses TRBV6-5 with TRBJ1-2; 8 bases line up with TRBD1. Germline V gene data show CDR1 as MNHEY and CDR2 as SVGAGI. The CDR3 covers 16 residues. Germline trimming cut 0 bases from V and 6 bases from J; bases unmatched to any gene: 9. As DNA, the CDR3 is TGTGCCAGCAGTTACTCTGGACAGGGAATCCCCAATGGCTACACCTTC. Translating it yields CASSYSGQGIPNGYTF.

This clonotype was observed a few times. The chain carries TRBV5-6 and TRBJ2-7; D gene uncertain. The germline V gene has CDR1 SGHDT and CDR2 YYEEEE. V was shortened by 4 bases and J by 2 bases, with 7 bases between the two germline ends. This CDR3 region has 12 residues. CDR3 DNA: TGTGCCAGCAGCATTCGAGCCTACGAGCAGTACTTC. As protein: CASSIRAYEQYF.

The V and J genes are TRBV7-6 and TRBJ2-1, with D maybe TRBD1 (5 bases). V was trimmed by 5 bases and J by 4 bases, leaving 15 bases between them. Germline-derived CDR1 and CDR2 are SGHVS and FNYEAQ. The CDR3 is 15 residues long. CDR3 DNA sequence: TGTGCCAGCAGCCCCGCCCAGGGCCCTTACAATGAGCAGTTCTTC. Its protein is CASSPAQGPYNEQFF.

The genes are TRBV20-1 and TRBJ2-3; D may be TRBD1 (5 bases). V was clipped by 6 bases and J by 3 bases, with 16 bases between them. Germline values: CDR1 DFQATT, CDR2 SNEGSKA (reference sequence). The CDR3 is 14 residues long. The CDR3 region is CSAKGVLGTDTQYF. The CDR3 DNA reads TGCAGTGCAAAAGGGGTTCTAGGGACAGATACGCAGTATTTT.

This clonotype turned up a few times. The chain joins TRBV15 to TRBJ2-5; 13 nucleotides line up with TRBD2. The CDR3 is made up of 19 amino acids. V dropped 0 bases and J dropped 7; count of bases not matched to a gene: 14. CDR1 is LNHNV and CDR2 is YYDKDF in the germline V gene (reference sequence). The CDR3 DNA reads as TGTGCCACCAGCAGAGATCACCGGACTAGCGGGGGTATAATAGGGACCCAGTACTTC. It specifies CATSRDHRTSGGIIGTQYF.

The V call is TRBV2, the J call TRBJ1-2; D uncertain. Trimming left V 2 bases short and J 2 bases short, with 6 bases between. This CDR3 region has 13 residues. Germline lookup yields CDR1 SNHLY and CDR2 FYNNEI. Here the CDR3 reads CASSENGNYGYTF. The DNA of the CDR3 is TGTGCCAGCAGTGAAAACGGCAACTATGGCTACACCTTC.

This chain connects TRBV6-6 to TRBJ1-2, with TRBD1 matching 7 bases. Germline assignment: CDR1 MNHNY and CDR2 SVGAGI (reference sequence). With 5 bases clipped from V and 6 bases from J, the junction kept 12 bases outside the gene matches. There are 15 residues in the CDR3. CDR3 amino acids: CASSQNRGPRDGYTF. CDR3 in DNA: TGTGCCAGCAGTCAAAACAGGGGTCCCCGAGATGGCTACACCTTC.

The chain joins TRBV15 to TRBJ1-1; D unresolved. This CDR3 spans 15 amino acids. The germline V and J ends were trimmed by 0 bases and 2 bases, with 10 bases remaining between them. The germline V gene encodes CDR1 LNHNV and CDR2 YYDKDF (reference sequence). CDR3 DNA: TGTGCCACCAGCAGAGAAATTTCAGCAAACACTGAAGCTTTCTTT. It is translated as CATSREISANTEAFF.